These 27 T cell receptor beta chains originate from one sample sequenced in a study of CD8 T cells in Susac syndrome. With random hexamers, roughly 0.45 to 1 ug RNA was reverse transcribed. TCRdb itself ran the immunoSEQ multiplex PCR reads through MiXCR, one entry per CDR3 protein. The sample holds about 210,000 distinct CDR3 sequences, approximately 93% seen once. The sample was CD4+ T cells from PBMCs. The receptors were gathered from a human donor in good health.

This chain connects TRBV7-2 to TRBJ2-2; 10 bases agree with TRBD2. The CDR3 has 15 residues. Germline trimming cut 5 bases from V and 8 bases from J; bases unmatched to any gene: 8. The germline CDR1 and CDR2 sequences are SGHTA and FQGNSA. The DNA of the CDR3 is TGTGCCAGCAGCCGACTGAGACTAGCGGGTGGGGAGCTGTTTTTT. Protein sequence: CASSRLRLAGGELFF.

This chain joins TRBV7-9 and TRBJ2-7; D gene uncertain. CDR1 SEHNR and CDR2 FQNEAQ come from the germline V gene (reference sequence). Trimming removed 5 bases from V and 11 bases from J, with 19 bases in between. The CDR3 is 13 residues long. Here the CDR3 reads CASSRTHTPHEYF. CDR3 DNA: TGTGCCAGCAGCCGGACCCACACCCCCCACGAGTACTTC.

The chain recombines TRBV7-9 with TRBJ1-2; TRBD1 is a possible D gene (6 bases). The germline V gene encodes CDR1 SEHNR and CDR2 FQNEAQ (reference sequence). The V and J ends lost 6 bases and 3 bases respectively, with 14 bases between them. This CDR3 comprises 14 residues. CDR3 sequence: CASRASGADYGYTF. The DNA for the CDR3 is TGTGCCAGCAGGGCCTCGGGGGCTGACTATGGCTACACCTTC.

The gene calls are TRBV5-1 and TRBJ1-5, with D uncertain. The CDR3 is made up of 16 amino acids. Per germline, CDR1 SGHRS and CDR2 YFSETQ. The germline V and J ends were trimmed by 4 bases and 0 bases, with 14 bases remaining between them. The CDR3: CASSPSPISSNQPQHF. The CDR3 region has the DNA TGCGCCAGCAGCCCCTCACCGATTTCTAGCAATCAGCCCCAGCATTTT.

This clonotype was seen only a few times. The chain carries TRBV27 and TRBJ1-2, with TRBD1 identical over 7 bases. The CDR3 totals 12 residues. Trimming took 9 bases from V and 4 from J; bases not matched to a gene: 5. The germline gives CDR1 MNHEY, CDR2 SMNVEV (reference sequence). This CDR3 reads CASSRDSYGYTF. The CDR3 coding sequence is TGTGCCAGTAGCCGGGACAGCTATGGCTACACCTTC.

The rearrangement links TRBV7-2 to TRBJ2-3; D is possibly TRBD1 (6 bases). V dropped 3 bases and J dropped 8 bases, with 12 bases sitting between them. Per germline, CDR1 SGHTA and CDR2 FQGNSA. The CDR3 loop spans 13 amino acids. The CDR3 sequence is CASSLDSAGTQYF. CDR3 DNA: TGTGCCAGCAGCTTGGACAGTGCTGGTACGCAGTATTTT.

The chain recombines TRBV20-1 with TRBJ2-3, with 12 bases aligning to TRBD2. Trimming removed 3 bases from V and 1 base from J; junction bases left unmatched: 2. There are 15 residues in the CDR3. The germline V gene encodes CDR1 DFQATT and CDR2 SNEGSKA (reference sequence). The DNA of the CDR3 is TGCAGTGCTAGGACTAGCGGGAGCGGCACAGATACGCAGTATTTT. Translated, it gives CSARTSGSGTDTQYF.

The genes are TRBV29-1 and TRBJ1-2; 7 bases map to TRBD1. Losses at the gene ends were 7 bases for V and 4 bases for J; bases not matched to a gene: 6. Germline lookup yields CDR1 SQVTM and CDR2 ANQGSEA. The CDR3 runs to 12 residues. The CDR3 protein is CSAGGQPYGYTF. The CDR3 DNA reads as TGCAGCGCAGGGGGACAGCCCTATGGCTACACCTTC. The full variable domain, rest sourced from reference TRBV29-1 and TRBJ1-2, is SAVISQKPSRDICQRGTSLTIQCQVDSQVTMMFWYRQQPGQSLTLIATANQGSEATYESGFVIDKFPISRPNLTFSTLTVSNMSPEDSSIYLCSAGGQPYGYTFGSGTRLTVV.

The chain joins TRBV20-1 to TRBJ1-1; D perhaps matches TRBD1 (5 bases). CDR1 and CDR2 (germline): DFQATT, SNEGSKA (reference sequence). This CDR3 is 13 amino acids long. CDR3 coding DNA: TGCACCACTCTACGGGGGGGTACGACTGAAGCTTTCTTT. Translating gives CTTLRGGTTEAFF.

The chain joins TRBV14 to TRBJ1-4; a weak D match, TRBD1 (5 bases). Germline CDR1 reads SGHDN; CDR2 reads FVKESK. Trimming stripped 4 bases from V and 3 bases from J, with 9 bases between. The length of the CDR3 is 14 residues. DNA for the CDR3: TGTGCCAGCAGCCGTCTGGGGCCTAATGAAAAACTGTTTTTT. Translating gives CASSRLGPNEKLFF.

This chain uses TRBV2 with TRBJ2-3, with D maybe TRBD2 (6 bases). The CDR3 totals 14 residues. Germline CDR1 and CDR2: SNHLY and FYNNEI. V gave up 8 bases and J gave up 1 base, with 13 bases separating them. In DNA, the CDR3 is TGTGCCAGCCGACTAGTTTATGGCACAGATACGCAGTATTTT. This encodes CASRLVYGTDTQYF. Variable domain in full (rest from reference TRBV2 and TRBJ2-3): EPEVTQTPSHQVTQMGQEVILRCVPISNHLYFYWYRQILGQKVEFLVSFYNNEISEKSEIFDDQFSVERPDGSNFTLKIRSTKLEDSAMYFCASRLVYGTDTQYFGPGTRLTVL.

This chain links TRBV12-3 or TRBV12-4 with TRBJ2-1; no clear D gene. V was pared by 2 bases and J by 5 bases, with 7 bases between. CDR3 length: 13 amino acids. As DNA, the CDR3 is TGTGCCAGCAGTTTAAGCCGAGACAATGAGCAGTTCTTC. It specifies CASSLSRDNEQFF.

Here the CDR3 reads CASSYGTQGRQYV. CDR3 bases: TGTGCCAGCAGCTATGGGACTCAGGGACGGCAGTACGTC. The rearrangement joins TRBV7-9 to TRBJ2-7; perhaps TRBD2 as D (6 bases). Germline V CDR1 and CDR2: SEHNR, FQNEAQ (reference sequence). This CDR3 has 13 amino acids. V gave up 4 bases and J gave up 9 bases, with 16 bases separating them.

The rearrangement joins TRBV29-1 to TRBJ2-1, with 9 bases fitting TRBD2. This CDR3 has 16 amino acids. Germline V gene sequence: CDR1 SQVTM, CDR2 ANQGSEA. Trimming took 0 bases from V and 6 from J; bases not matched to a gene: 9. The CDR3 DNA sequence: TGCAGCGTTGAAGATGAGAGCGGGGGGTCCCCCAATGAGCAGTTCTTC. This codes for CSVEDESGGSPNEQFF.

This sequence joins TRBV29-1 and TRBJ2-3; 8 nucleotides line up with TRBD2. Germline V CDR1 and CDR2: SQVTM, ANQGSEA. J gave up 1 base and V 6 bases, and 6 bases lay outside the gene matches. The CDR3 spans 14 residues. In DNA form, the CDR3 reads TGCAGCGTCTCCGGGACTAGGGGCACAGATACGCAGTATTTT. Protein product: CSVSGTRGTDTQYF.

This chain links TRBV20-1 with TRBJ2-1; TRBD1 might be the D (8 bases). With 1 base removed from V and 7 bases from J, the gap between germline ends came to 20 bases. CDR3 length: 16 residues. Germline V gene data show CDR1 as DFQATT and CDR2 as SNEGSKA (reference sequence). The DNA for the CDR3 is TGCAGTGCTAGAGGGGGAGGGCAGGGGGCACTAAATGAGCAGTTCTTC. Protein product: CSARGGGQGALNEQFF.

The chain joins TRBV4-3 to TRBJ1-5; D may be TRBD1 (5 bases). The germline V and J ends were trimmed by 0 bases and 6 bases, with 12 bases remaining between them. This CDR3 has 15 residues. Germline CDR1 is LGHNA and CDR2 is YSLEER. CDR3 sequence reads: CASSQETGWFQPQHF. In DNA, the CDR3 is TGCGCCAGCAGCCAAGAAACAGGCTGGTTTCAGCCCCAGCATTTT.

This rearrangement joins TRBV28 to TRBJ2-7; possibly TRBD1 for D (6 bases). The CDR3 runs 12 residues. The germline V gene has CDR1 MDHEN and CDR2 SYDVKM. The V gene lost 8 bases and the J gene lost 6 bases, with 14 bases spanning the gap. This CDR3 reads CASSSPRGEQYV. The CDR3 DNA is TGTGCCAGCTCTTCCCCCAGGGGCGAGCAGTACGTC.

The chain is built from TRBV10-2 and TRBJ2-3, with D possibly TRBD2 on 5 matching bases. CDR3 size: 17 residues. Germline loops: CDR1 WSHSY, CDR2 SAAADI. Trimming removed 4 bases at V and 4 bases at J, with 21 bases between. The CDR3 nucleotides read TGCGCCAGCAGTGTTTCAAGTAGGCGGCCGGAGGCAGATACGCAGTATTTT. Residues: CASSVSSRRPEADTQYF.

The chain joins TRBV2 to TRBJ2-7; unclear D gene. This CDR3 has 12 amino acids. The germline V gene encodes CDR1 SNHLY and CDR2 FYNNEI. V gave up 3 bases and J gave up 3 bases, with 6 bases separating them. CDR3 loop: CASSDDGYEQYF. CDR3 DNA: TGTGCCAGCAGTGACGACGGCTACGAGCAGTACTTC.

With respect to this clonotype: An end of the junction does not agree with germline; a read error may underlie this. The gene calls are TRBV15 and TRBJ2-1; TRBD2 might be the D (7 bases). Germline assignment: CDR1 LNHNV and CDR2 YYDKDF (reference sequence). There are 16 residues in the CDR3. The CDR3 is CATSRDDAGANNEQFF. CDR3 bases: TGTGCCACCAGCCGAGACGACGCGGGGGCCAACAATGAGCAGTTCTTC.

V gene TRBV29-1 combines with J gene TRBJ2-1; D gene unclear. The CDR3 is made up of 12 amino acids. Germline assignment: CDR1 SQVTM and CDR2 ANQGSEA. V was trimmed by 4 bases and J by 6 bases, leaving 10 bases between them. In DNA, the CDR3 is TGCAGCGTTGTGGGCTCCGGCAATGAGCAGTTCTTC. This codes for CSVVGSGNEQFF.

The V and J genes are TRBV29-1 and TRBJ1-2; D not certain. The germline CDR1 and CDR2 sequences are SQVTM and ANQGSEA. The CDR3 is made up of 9 amino acids. Trimming pared 5 bases from V and 6 bases from J, leaving 4 bases between. The CDR3 is CSVRDGYTF. The CDR3 DNA reads as TGCAGCGTTCGCGATGGCTACACCTTC. The variable domain in full, completed from reference TRBV29-1 and TRBJ1-2, reads SAVISQKPSRDICQRGTSLTIQCQVDSQVTMMFWYRQQPGQSLTLIATANQGSEATYESGFVIDKFPISRPNLTFSTLTVSNMSPEDSSIYLCSVRDGYTFGSGTRLTVV.

The V gene is TRBV9, the J gene TRBJ2-3; 10 nucleotides line up with TRBD1. The germline gives CDR1 SGDLS, CDR2 YYNGEE. V was pared by 0 bases and J by 5 bases, with 9 bases of the junction left unmatched. This CDR3 is built from 17 residues. The chain's CDR3 is CASSVDTGQGVIDTQYF. The CDR3 coding sequence is TGTGCCAGCAGCGTAGACACCGGACAGGGGGTGATAGATACGCAGTATTTT.

The rearrangement links TRBV5-4 to TRBJ2-7; the match to TRBD1 covers 7 bases. The CDR3 runs 12 residues. Germline V gene lookup returns CDR1 SGHNT and CDR2 YYREEE (reference sequence). Trimming took 4 bases from V and 3 from J; bases not matched to a gene: 1. The CDR3 here is CASSRDSYEQYV. The DNA of the CDR3 is TGTGCCAGCAGCCGGGACAGCTACGAGCAGTACGTC.

V usage is TRBV6-6 and J usage is TRBJ2-7, with D maybe TRBD1 (6 bases). V was trimmed by 7 bases and J by 1 base, leaving 14 bases between them. Per germline, CDR1 MNHNY and CDR2 SVGAGI (reference sequence). The CDR3 runs to 14 residues. CDR3 amino acids: CASTHVTGSYEQYF. The CDR3 DNA reads as TGTGCCAGCACCCACGTTACAGGGTCCTACGAGCAGTACTTC.

The gene calls are TRBV19 and TRBJ2-2; the D gene is possibly TRBD1 (6 bases). V was trimmed by 6 bases and J by 1 base, leaving 12 bases between them. The V gene's germline CDR1 is LNHDA and CDR2 SQIVND (reference sequence). The length of the CDR3 is 15 residues. The CDR3 loop is CASSPGQMNTGELFF. In DNA, the CDR3 is TGTGCCAGTAGCCCGGGACAAATGAACACCGGGGAGCTGTTTTTT.